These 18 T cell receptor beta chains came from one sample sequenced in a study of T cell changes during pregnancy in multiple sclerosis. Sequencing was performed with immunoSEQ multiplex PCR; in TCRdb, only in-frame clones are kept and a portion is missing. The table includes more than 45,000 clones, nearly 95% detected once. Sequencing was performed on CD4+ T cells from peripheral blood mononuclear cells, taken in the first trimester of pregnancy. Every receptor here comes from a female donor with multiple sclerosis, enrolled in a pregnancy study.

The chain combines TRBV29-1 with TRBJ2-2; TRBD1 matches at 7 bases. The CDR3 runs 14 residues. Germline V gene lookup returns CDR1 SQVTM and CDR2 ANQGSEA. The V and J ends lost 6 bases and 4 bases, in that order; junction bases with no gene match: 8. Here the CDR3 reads CSVTGVPSTGELFF. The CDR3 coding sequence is TGCAGCGTCACAGGGGTTCCGAGCACCGGGGAGCTGTTTTTT.

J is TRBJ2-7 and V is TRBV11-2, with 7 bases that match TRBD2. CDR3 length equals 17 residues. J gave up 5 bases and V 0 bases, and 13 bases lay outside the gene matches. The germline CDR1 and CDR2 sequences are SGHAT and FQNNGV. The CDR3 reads CASSLDPTGGGWNEQYF. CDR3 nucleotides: TGTGCCAGCAGCTTAGATCCAACCGGCGGGGGTTGGAACGAGCAGTACTTC.

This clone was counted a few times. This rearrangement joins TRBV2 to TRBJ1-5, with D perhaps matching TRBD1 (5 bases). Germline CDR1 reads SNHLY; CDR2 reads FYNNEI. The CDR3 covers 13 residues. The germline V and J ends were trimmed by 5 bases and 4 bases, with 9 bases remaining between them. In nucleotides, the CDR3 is TGTGCCAGCAGTCGACAGCTTAATCAGCCCCAGCATTTT. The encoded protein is CASSRQLNQPQHF.

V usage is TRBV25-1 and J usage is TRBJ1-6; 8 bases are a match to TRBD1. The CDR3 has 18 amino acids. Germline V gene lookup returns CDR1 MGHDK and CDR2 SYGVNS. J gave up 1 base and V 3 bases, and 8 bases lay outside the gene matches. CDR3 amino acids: CASSEGQGALSYNSPLHF. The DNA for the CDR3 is TGTGCCAGCAGTGAGGGTCAGGGGGCCTTATCCTATAATTCACCCCTCCACTTT.

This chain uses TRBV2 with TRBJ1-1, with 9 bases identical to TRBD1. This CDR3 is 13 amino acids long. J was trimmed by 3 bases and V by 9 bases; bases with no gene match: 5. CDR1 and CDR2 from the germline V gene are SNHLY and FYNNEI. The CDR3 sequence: CARRDRVDTEAFF. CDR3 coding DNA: TGTGCCAGACGGGACAGGGTGGACACTGAAGCTTTCTTT.

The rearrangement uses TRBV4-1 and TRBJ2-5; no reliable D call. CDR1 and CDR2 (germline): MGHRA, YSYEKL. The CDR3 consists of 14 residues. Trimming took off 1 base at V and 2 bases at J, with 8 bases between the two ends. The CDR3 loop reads CASSQVALQETQYF. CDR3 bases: TGCGCCAGCAGCCAAGTGGCCCTTCAAGAGACCCAGTACTTC.

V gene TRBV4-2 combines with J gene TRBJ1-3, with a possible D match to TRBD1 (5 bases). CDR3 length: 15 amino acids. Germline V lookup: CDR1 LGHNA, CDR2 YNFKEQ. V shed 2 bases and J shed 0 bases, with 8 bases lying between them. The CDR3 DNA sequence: TGTGCCAGCAGCCAAAAGCAGGGCTCTGGAAACACCATATATTTT. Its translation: CASSQKQGSGNTIYF.

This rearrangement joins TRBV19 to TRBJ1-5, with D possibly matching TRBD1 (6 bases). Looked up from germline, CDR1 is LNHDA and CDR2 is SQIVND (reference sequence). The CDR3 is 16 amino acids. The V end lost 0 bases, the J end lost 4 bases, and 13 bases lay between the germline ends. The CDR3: CASSIEGGRGNQPQHF. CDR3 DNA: TGTGCCAGTAGTATAGAAGGAGGGAGGGGGAATCAGCCCCAGCATTTT.

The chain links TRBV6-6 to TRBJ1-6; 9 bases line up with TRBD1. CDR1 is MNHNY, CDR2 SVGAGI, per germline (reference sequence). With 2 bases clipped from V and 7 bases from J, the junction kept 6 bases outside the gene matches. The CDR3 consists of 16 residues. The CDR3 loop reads CASSYPQGAANSPLHF. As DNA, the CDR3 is TGTGCCAGCAGTTACCCACAGGGGGCAGCGAATTCACCCCTCCACTTT.

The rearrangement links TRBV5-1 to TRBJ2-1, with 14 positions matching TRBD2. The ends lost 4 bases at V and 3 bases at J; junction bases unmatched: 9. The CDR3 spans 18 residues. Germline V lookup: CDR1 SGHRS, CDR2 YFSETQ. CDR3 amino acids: CASSPTGLAGASYNEQFF. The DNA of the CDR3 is TGCGCCAGCAGCCCGACGGGACTAGCGGGGGCTAGCTACAATGAGCAGTTCTTC.

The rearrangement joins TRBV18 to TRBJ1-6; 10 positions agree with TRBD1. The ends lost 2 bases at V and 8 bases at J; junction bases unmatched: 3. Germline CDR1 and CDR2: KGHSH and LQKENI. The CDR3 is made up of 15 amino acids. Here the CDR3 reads CASSPTGQGYSPLHF. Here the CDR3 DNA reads TGTGCCAGCTCACCAACGGGACAGGGGTATTCACCCCTCCACTTT.

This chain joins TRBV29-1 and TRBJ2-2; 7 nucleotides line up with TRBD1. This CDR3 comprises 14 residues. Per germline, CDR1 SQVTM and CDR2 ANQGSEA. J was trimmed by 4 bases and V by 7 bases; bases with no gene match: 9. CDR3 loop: CSATGIVGTGELFF. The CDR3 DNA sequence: TGCAGCGCGACAGGGATTGTGGGCACCGGGGAGCTGTTTTTT.

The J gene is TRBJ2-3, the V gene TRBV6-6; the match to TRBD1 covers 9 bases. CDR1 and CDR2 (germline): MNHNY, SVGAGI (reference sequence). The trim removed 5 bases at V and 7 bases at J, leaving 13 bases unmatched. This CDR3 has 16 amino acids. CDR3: CASSRATGGAANTQYF. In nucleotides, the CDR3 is TGTGCCAGCAGTCGAGCCACAGGGGGCGCAGCGAATACGCAGTATTTT.

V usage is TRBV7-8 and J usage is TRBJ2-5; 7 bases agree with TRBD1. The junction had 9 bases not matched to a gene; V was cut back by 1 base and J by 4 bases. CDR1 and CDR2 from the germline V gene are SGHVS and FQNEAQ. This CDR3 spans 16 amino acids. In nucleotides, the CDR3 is TGTGCCAGCAGCTTAGTTCCCAGGGGGTCGGGAGAGACCCAGTACTTC. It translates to CASSLVPRGSGETQYF.

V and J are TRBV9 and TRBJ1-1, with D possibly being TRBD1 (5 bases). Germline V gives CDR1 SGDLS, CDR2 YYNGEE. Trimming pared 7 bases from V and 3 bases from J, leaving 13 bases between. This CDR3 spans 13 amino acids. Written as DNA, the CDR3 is TGTGCCAGCGGGGGGACCGGGGACACTGAAGCTTTCTTT. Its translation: CASGGTGDTEAFF.

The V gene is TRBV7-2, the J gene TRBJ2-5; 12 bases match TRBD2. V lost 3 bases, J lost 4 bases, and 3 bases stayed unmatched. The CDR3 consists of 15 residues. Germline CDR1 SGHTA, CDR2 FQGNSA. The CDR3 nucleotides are TGTGCCAGCAGCTTCGGACTAGCGGGGACAGAGACCCAGTACTTC. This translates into CASSFGLAGTETQYF.

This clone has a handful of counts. CDR3 residues: CASSDRGRGTEAFF. CDR3 bases: TGTGCCAGTAGTGACAGGGGGAGAGGAACTGAAGCTTTCTTT. The rearrangement joins TRBV19 to TRBJ1-1; 9 positions match TRBD1. The CDR3 runs to 14 residues. Germline lookup yields CDR1 LNHDA and CDR2 SQIVND (reference sequence). With V trimmed by 5 bases and J by 5 bases, 6 bases remained unmatched.

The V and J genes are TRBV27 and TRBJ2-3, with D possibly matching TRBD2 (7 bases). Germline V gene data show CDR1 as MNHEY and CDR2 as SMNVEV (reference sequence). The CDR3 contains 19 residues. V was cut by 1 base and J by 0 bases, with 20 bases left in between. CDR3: CASSLWSGGVQTSTDTQYF. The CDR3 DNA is TGTGCCAGCAGTTTATGGTCGGGGGGCGTACAAACTAGCACAGATACGCAGTATTTT.